The 12 T cell receptor beta chains reported below all come from one sample, sequenced in a study of blood T cells in healthy people across ages. Next came a second PCR, run for about 6 to 12 cycles, which used a sample-barcoded 5' primer along with a J-beta primer mix. TCRdb used MiXCR to reprocess the 5' RACE reads, holding one entry per CDR3 protein. The sample contains more than 1,400,000 distinct CDR3 sequences, 35% to 45% of which appear only once. Sequenced: blood. The origin of the receptors is a woman aged 18-35 years in good health.

The chain recombines TRBV7-2 with TRBJ2-5; 11 nucleotides match TRBD1. Germline loops: CDR1 SGHTA, CDR2 FQGNSA. Losses at the gene ends were 5 bases for V and 6 bases for J; bases not matched to a gene: 2. The CDR3 has 13 residues. The DNA for the CDR3 is TGTGCCAGCAGCCAGGACAGGGGGCAGACCCAGTACTTC. Residues: CASSQDRGQTQYF.

The J gene is TRBJ1-3, the V gene TRBV6-5; 7 bases match TRBD1. Trimming at V came to 6 bases and at J to 0 bases, leaving 8 bases not matched to a gene. This CDR3 is built from 16 residues. CDR1 MNHEY and CDR2 SVGAGI come from the germline V gene. CDR3 in amino acids: CASSRTGDYSGNTIYF. In DNA form, the CDR3 reads TGTGCCAGCAGCCGTACAGGGGACTACTCTGGAAACACCATATATTTT.

There are many counts of this clonotype. The V gene is TRBV2, the J gene TRBJ1-2, with D perhaps matching TRBD1 (5 bases). This CDR3 region has 13 residues. CDR1 SNHLY and CDR2 FYNNEI come from the germline V gene. Trimming took off 6 bases at V and 1 base at J, with 9 bases between the two ends. This chain's CDR3 is CASSQTVNYGYTF. The CDR3, as DNA: TGTGCCAGCAGCCAGACAGTTAACTATGGCTACACCTTC.

In this sample, this clonotype turned up a few times. This rearrangement joins TRBV30 to TRBJ1-2; possibly TRBD1 for D (6 bases). This CDR3 comprises 12 residues. Trimming removed 0 bases at V and 4 bases at J, with 6 bases between. Germline V gene data show CDR1 as GTSNPN and CDR2 as SVGIG (reference sequence). The CDR3 DNA is TGTGCCTGGAGTGTAGGGGGCTATGGCTACACCTTC. Its protein is CAWSVGGYGYTF.

This rearrangement joins TRBV19 to TRBJ2-3; 9 nucleotides match TRBD2. CDR3 length: 15 residues. CDR1 is LNHDA and CDR2 is SQIVND in the germline V gene (reference sequence). Trimming removed 8 bases from V and 2 bases from J; junction bases left unmatched: 8. The CDR3 bases are TGTGCCAGTGCAAGTTCTAGCGGGGACACAGATACGCAGTATTTT. It translates to CASASSSGDTDTQYF.

This clonotype was seen a few times. The CDR3 loop reads CATSRGDRSAVGETQYF. DNA for the CDR3: TGTGCCACCAGCAGAGGAGACAGATCGGCGGTCGGGGAGACCCAGTACTTC. V usage is TRBV15 and J usage is TRBJ2-5, with a weak D call TRBD1 (5 bases). V lost 1 base, J lost 5 bases, and 20 bases lay in between. The CDR3 loop spans 17 amino acids. Germline CDR1 reads LNHNV; CDR2 reads YYDKDF (reference sequence).

This clonotype was recorded a few times. This sequence joins TRBV20-1 and TRBJ2-3, with 8 bases matching TRBD1. This CDR3 is built from 15 residues. Germline V gene data show CDR1 as DFQATT and CDR2 as SNEGSKA (reference sequence). The ends lost 6 bases at V and 2 bases at J; junction bases unmatched: 10. The CDR3 DNA is TGCAGTGCCAGCCCGGACAGGGATAACACAGATACGCAGTATTTT. It is translated as CSASPDRDNTDTQYF.

The table lists this clonotype with a few counts. J is TRBJ1-2 and V is TRBV29-1; no firm D call. The CDR3 loop spans 12 amino acids. Germline V gives CDR1 SQVTM, CDR2 ANQGSEA. The V gene lost 4 bases and the J gene lost 5 bases, with 11 bases spanning the gap. Here the CDR3 DNA reads TGCAGCGTTGCTAGCCAGGAATATGGCTACACCTTC. Its protein product is CSVASQEYGYTF.

V usage is TRBV3-1 and J usage is TRBJ2-5; D gene ambiguous. CDR3 length: 14 amino acids. Trimming stripped 3 bases from V and 5 bases from J, with 13 bases between. Germline V gene sequence: CDR1 LGHDT, CDR2 YNNKEL (reference sequence). In DNA form, the CDR3 reads TGTGCCAGCAGCCACCTCAACCCCCAGGAGACCCAGTACTTC. This translates into CASSHLNPQETQYF.

V and J are TRBV6-1 and TRBJ2-1; D possibly corresponds to TRBD2 (5 bases). The CDR3 loop spans 14 amino acids. Germline CDR1 and CDR2: MNHNS and SASEGT. The V end lost 7 bases, the J end lost 7 bases, and 17 bases lay between the germline ends. The CDR3 spells CASTLGIALNEQFF. In DNA, the CDR3 is TGTGCCAGCACCCTCGGGATTGCGTTAAATGAGCAGTTCTTC.

V and J are TRBV3-1 and TRBJ2-4; the D is unclear. The end of the DNA is better explained by TRBJ2-7, so the J call may be wrong. This CDR3 spans 14 amino acids. Germline CDR1 is LGHDT and CDR2 is YNNKEL (reference sequence). CDR3 residues: CASSQGPGPYEQYF. CDR3 sequence (DNA): TGTGCCAGCAGCCAAGGCCCAGGTCCCTACGAGCAGTACTTC.

There are a few counts of this clonotype. The chain links TRBV24-1 to TRBJ2-3; D is perhaps TRBD2 (6 bases). Germline CDR1 reads KGHDR; CDR2 reads SFDVKD. Trimming left V 5 bases short and J 3 bases short, with 14 bases between. The CDR3 contains 15 residues. The CDR3 DNA is TGTGCCACCAGTGCCCCGAGACTAGAAACAGATACGCAGTATTTT. It translates to CATSAPRLETDTQYF.